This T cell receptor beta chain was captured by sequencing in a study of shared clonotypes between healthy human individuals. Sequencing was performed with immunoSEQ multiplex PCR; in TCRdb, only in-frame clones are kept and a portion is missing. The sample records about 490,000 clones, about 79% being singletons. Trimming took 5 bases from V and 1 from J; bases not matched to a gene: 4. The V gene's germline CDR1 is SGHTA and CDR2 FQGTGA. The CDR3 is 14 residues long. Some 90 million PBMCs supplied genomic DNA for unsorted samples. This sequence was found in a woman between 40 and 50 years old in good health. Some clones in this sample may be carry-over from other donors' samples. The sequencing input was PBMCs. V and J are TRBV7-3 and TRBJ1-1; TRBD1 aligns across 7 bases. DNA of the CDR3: TGTGCCAGCAGCCCGGGACAGACGAACACTGAAGCTTTCTTT. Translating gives CASSPGQTNTEAFF.